The 19 T cell receptor beta chains reported below all come from one sample, sequenced in a study of OX40 agonist ivuxolimab in advanced cancers. TCRdb keeps only in-frame clones here, not all; method: immunoSEQ multiplex PCR. The sample carries 60,000 or so clones, about 88% recorded once. The sequencing used CD4+ or CD8+ T cells sorted from blood, collected in a trial of the OX40 agonist ivuxolimab. The receptors derive from an adult with an advanced solid tumor such as melanoma, head and neck, liver or kidney cancer.

The rearrangement uses TRBV4-1 and TRBJ2-1, with D perhaps matching TRBD2 (6 bases). The V gene lost 1 base and the J gene lost 4 bases, with 11 bases spanning the gap. Per germline, CDR1 MGHRA and CDR2 YSYEKL. This CDR3 has 15 amino acids. This chain's CDR3 is CASSQGPSAYNEQFF. The CDR3 DNA sequence: TGCGCCAGCAGCCAAGGGCCTAGCGCTTACAATGAGCAGTTCTTC.

This clone was seen more than once but under ten times. The genes are TRBV10-3 and TRBJ2-7, with TRBD1 as a possible D gene (5 bases). Trimming cost V 0 bases and J 3 bases, with 12 bases left between them. CDR3 length equals 15 residues. Germline CDR1 is ENHRY and CDR2 is SYGVKD. The CDR3 region is CAISESYGANYEQYF. In DNA, the CDR3 is TGTGCCATCAGTGAGTCATATGGGGCAAACTACGAGCAGTACTTC.

A word on this clone: A junction boundary mismatches the germline segment, possibly from a read error. The rearrangement uses TRBV13 and TRBJ1-6; 7 bases are a match to TRBD1. This CDR3 has 15 residues. CDR1 and CDR2 from the germline V gene are PRHDT and FYEKMQ (reference sequence). The CDR3 DNA follows: TGTGCCAGCAGCATAGGGACAGCTTTTGGGTCACCCCTCCACTTT. Its translation is CASSIGTAFGSPLHF. Full variable domain (remainder filled in from reference TRBV13 and TRBJ1-6): AAGVIQSPRHLIKEKRETATLKCYPIPRHDTVYWYQQGPGQDPQFLISFYEKMQSDKGSIPDRFSAQQFSDYHSELNMSSLELGDSALYFCASSIGTAFGSPLHFGNGTRLTVT.

The rearrangement links TRBV7-3 to TRBJ2-1; D may be TRBD1 (5 bases). Trimming removed 1 base from V and 8 bases from J, with 12 bases in between. The germline CDR1 and CDR2 sequences are SGHTA and FQGTGA. The CDR3 loop spans 14 amino acids. For the CDR3, the DNA is TGTGCCAGCAGCTTAAGGGGCCCTCCTTATGAGCAGTTCTTC. Translating gives CASSLRGPPYEQFF.

The chain is built from TRBV11-2 and TRBJ2-3; D uncertain. CDR3 length: 17 residues. Per the germline V gene, CDR1 is SGHAT and CDR2 is FQNNGV. Trimming shortened V by 0 bases and J by 1 base, and 14 bases separated the two germline ends. The CDR3 coding sequence is TGTGCCAGCAGCTTAGATCCGCAGGTCTGGGGCACAGATACGCAGTATTTT. This sequence encodes CASSLDPQVWGTDTQYF.

The chain is built from TRBV4-1 and TRBJ1-5; D possibly corresponds to TRBD1 (5 bases). Germline V gene data show CDR1 as MGHRA and CDR2 as YSYEKL. There are 15 residues in the CDR3. V was clipped by 1 base and J by 3 bases, with 10 bases between them. CDR3 in amino acids: CASSQVDSYNQPQHF. As DNA, the CDR3 is TGCGCCAGCAGCCAAGTCGACAGTTACAATCAGCCCCAGCATTTT.

This chain connects TRBV23-1 to TRBJ1-3; no clear D. TRBV23-1 is recorded as an ORF, its role being uncertain. V was pared by 5 bases and J by 0 bases, with 11 bases between. The CDR3 length is 15 residues. CDR3: CASSTWRSSGNTIYF. In nucleotides, the CDR3 is TGCGCCAGCAGTACATGGAGGAGCTCTGGAAACACCATATATTTT.

CDR3 DNA: TGTGCCAGCAGCTTGATTCAGGGGCCCGGGGAGCTGTTTTTT. It specifies CASSLIQGPGELFF. The chain has TRBV5-4 and TRBJ2-2; tentatively, D is TRBD1 (6 bases). Germline CDR1 SGHNT, CDR2 YYREEE (reference sequence). This CDR3 spans 14 amino acids. V was pared by 1 base and J by 6 bases, with 10 bases between.

The chain is built from TRBV19 and TRBJ1-1; D remains unclear. V was cut by 3 bases and J by 4 bases, with 15 bases left in between. The CDR3 contains 15 residues. Germline loops: CDR1 LNHDA, CDR2 SQIVND (reference sequence). CDR3 amino acids: CASSMGPGWITEAFF. DNA of the CDR3: TGTGCCAGTAGTATGGGTCCGGGGTGGATCACTGAAGCTTTCTTT. Full variable domain (rest looked up from reference TRBV19 and TRBJ1-1): DGGITQSPKYLFRKEGQNVTLSCEQNLNHDAMYWYRQDPGQGLRLIYYSQIVNDFQKGDIAEGYSVSREKKESFPLTVTSAQKNPTAFYLCASSMGPGWITEAFFGQGTRLTVV.

The chain links TRBV25-1 to TRBJ1-4; 7 bases agree with TRBD1. CDR1 is MGHDK and CDR2 is SYGVNS in the germline V gene. V lost 6 bases to trimming and J lost 7 bases; unmatched junction nucleotides: 5. CDR3 length: 13 amino acids. CDR3 protein: CASSPTGSEKLFF. CDR3 in DNA: TGTGCCAGCAGCCCGACAGGGTCTGAAAAACTGTTTTTT.

The genes are TRBV5-1 and TRBJ2-1; 8 positions match TRBD2. Germline trimming cut 2 bases from V and 0 bases from J; bases unmatched to any gene: 13. The CDR3 has 19 residues. Looked up from germline, CDR1 is SGHRS and CDR2 is YFSETQ. Here the CDR3 reads CASSFTSGLKGSSYNEQFF. The CDR3 DNA is TGCGCCAGCAGCTTCACTAGCGGTCTTAAGGGTAGCTCCTACAATGAGCAGTTCTTC.

The genes are TRBV7-9 and TRBJ2-7, with 7 bases identical to TRBD2. There are 14 residues in the CDR3. J was trimmed by 2 bases and V by 4 bases; bases with no gene match: 5. The germline V gene encodes CDR1 SEHNR and CDR2 FQNEAQ (reference sequence). The CDR3 reads CASSSGLQTYEQYF. The CDR3 DNA sequence: TGTGCCAGCAGCTCGGGACTACAGACCTACGAGCAGTACTTC.

In DNA, the CDR3 is TGTGCCGCGGGGAGCGGGAGCTACGAGCAGTACTTC. It yields the protein CAAGSGSYEQYF. The V and J genes are TRBV7-2 and TRBJ2-7; 8 positions match TRBD2. Germline lookup yields CDR1 SGHTA and CDR2 FQGNSA. The CDR3 has 12 amino acids. Unmatched junction bases numbered 6, after V lost 11 bases and J lost 3 bases.

This clone has more than one count but fewer than ten. The chain has TRBV7-9 and TRBJ2-1; 7 nucleotides align to TRBD2. Per germline, CDR1 SEHNR and CDR2 FQNEAQ (reference sequence). CDR3 size: 13 residues. V dropped 10 bases and J dropped 5; count of bases not matched to a gene: 8. Here the CDR3 reads CATPSLADNEQFF. Here the CDR3 DNA reads TGTGCCACCCCCTCCCTAGCGGACAATGAGCAGTTCTTC. The entire variable domain, with the rest obtained from reference TRBV7-9 and TRBJ2-1, is as follows: DTGVSQNPRHKITKRGQNVTFRCDPISEHNRLYWYRQTLGQGPEFLTYFQNEAQLEKSRLLSDRFSAERPKGSFSTLEIQRTEQGDSAMYLCATPSLADNEQFFGPGTRLTVL.

CDR3 in DNA: TGTGCCAGTAGTATCGGGGAACTAGCGATGGGGAGTCTTGCAACTAATGAAAAACTGTTTTTT. Its translation: CASSIGELAMGSLATNEKLFF. This chain connects TRBV19 to TRBJ1-4; D is unresolved. With 3 bases removed from V and 0 bases from J, the gap between germline ends came to 26 bases. Germline-derived CDR1 and CDR2 are LNHDA and SQIVND (reference sequence). The CDR3 consists of 21 residues.

The V gene is TRBV6-1, the J gene TRBJ2-7; no reliable D call. Germline V CDR1 and CDR2: MNHNS, SASEGT. Trimming removed 6 bases from V and 3 bases from J, with 3 bases in between. CDR3 length: 10 residues. The CDR3 region has the DNA TGTGCCAGCAGCTACTACGAGCAGTACTTC. Protein product: CASSYYEQYF.

The gene calls are TRBV7-3 and TRBJ1-5; D is unclear. Trimming stripped 1 base from V and 16 bases from J, with 11 bases between. The germline V gene encodes CDR1 SGHTA and CDR2 FQGTGA. This CDR3 region has 11 residues. The CDR3 region has the DNA TGTGCCAGCAGCTTAAAGGTCCTGAGACATTTT. Its translation: CASSLKVLRHF.

The rearrangement links TRBV11-3 to TRBJ2-2, with D maybe TRBD2 (6 bases). The ends were cut back, 5 bases at V and 7 bases at J, with 8 bases in the middle. Germline CDR1 and CDR2: SGHNT and YENEEA. The CDR3 is 12 residues long. The CDR3 DNA reads as TGTGCCAGCAGCAAGACTAGCGGGGAGCTGTTTTTT. It is translated as CASSKTSGELFF.

Many counts were recorded for this clone. The rearrangement joins TRBV7-9 to TRBJ2-1, with TRBD1 identical over 7 bases. J gave up 5 bases and V 5 bases, and 9 bases lay outside the gene matches. Germline CDR1 is SEHNR and CDR2 is FQNEAQ (reference sequence). This CDR3 is 15 amino acids long. In DNA form, the CDR3 reads TGTGCCAGCAGCCTGCAGACAGGGCAGCACAATGAGCAGTTCTTC. It codes for CASSLQTGQHNEQFF.